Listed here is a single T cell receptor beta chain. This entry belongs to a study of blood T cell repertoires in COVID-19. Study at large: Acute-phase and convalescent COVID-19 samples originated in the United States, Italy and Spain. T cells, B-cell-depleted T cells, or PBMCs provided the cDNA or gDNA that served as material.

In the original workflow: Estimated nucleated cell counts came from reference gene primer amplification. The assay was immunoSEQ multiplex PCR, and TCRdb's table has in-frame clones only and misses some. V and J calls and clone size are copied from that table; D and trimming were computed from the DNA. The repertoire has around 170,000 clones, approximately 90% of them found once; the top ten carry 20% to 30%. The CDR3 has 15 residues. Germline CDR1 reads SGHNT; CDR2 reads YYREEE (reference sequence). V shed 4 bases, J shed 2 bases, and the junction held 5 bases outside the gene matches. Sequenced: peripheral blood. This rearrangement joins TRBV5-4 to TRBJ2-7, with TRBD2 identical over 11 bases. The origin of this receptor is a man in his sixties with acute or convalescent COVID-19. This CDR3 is CASSAGTSGAYEQYF. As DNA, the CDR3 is TGTGCCAGCAGCGCCGGGACTAGCGGAGCCTACGAGCAGTACTTC.